This T cell receptor beta chain derives from a study of beta chain features in type 1 diabetes. Study-wide findings and caveats: Researchers report that Type 1 diabetes patients had moderately but significantly shorter TCRB CDR3s across all four CD4+ subsets.

Isolated RNA was reverse transcribed in full, so expressed TCRB transcripts were sequenced. Some clones are missing from TCRdb's copy, which holds only in-frame ones; the method was immunoSEQ multiplex PCR. The data contain hundreds of thousands of clones, over 10% of them singletons. The sample holds a few counts of this clone. Its target is unknown. This CDR3 has 15 amino acids. Trimming removed 4 bases at V and 6 bases at J, with 19 bases between. CDR1 and CDR2 from the germline V gene are SGHVS and FNYEAQ. The sequence came from a man between 18 and 29 years old with type 1 diabetes. V usage is TRBV7-6 and J usage is TRBJ2-7, with D perhaps matching TRBD2 (5 bases). Sequencing input: naive CD4+ T cells from blood. CDR3 sequence (DNA): TGTGCCAGCAGCTATACCGGGATCCCAATCGGCGAGCAGTACTTC. Translation gives CASSYTGIPIGEQYF.